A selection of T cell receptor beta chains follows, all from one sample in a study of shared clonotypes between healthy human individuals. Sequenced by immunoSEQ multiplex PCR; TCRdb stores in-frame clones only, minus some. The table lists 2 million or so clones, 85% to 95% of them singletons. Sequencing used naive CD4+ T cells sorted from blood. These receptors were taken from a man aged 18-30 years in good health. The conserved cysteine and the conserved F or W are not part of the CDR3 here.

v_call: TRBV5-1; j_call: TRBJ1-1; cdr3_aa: ASSLSPGQAF
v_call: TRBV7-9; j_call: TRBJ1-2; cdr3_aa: ASSLLYPGQGGPNYGYT
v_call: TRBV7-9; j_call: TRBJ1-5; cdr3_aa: ASSLGAGSQGQPQH
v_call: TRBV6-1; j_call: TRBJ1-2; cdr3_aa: ASSVFRNGNYGYT
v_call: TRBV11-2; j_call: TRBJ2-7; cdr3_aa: ASTDGSTPREQY
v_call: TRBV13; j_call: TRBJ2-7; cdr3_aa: ASSLASGSSYEQY
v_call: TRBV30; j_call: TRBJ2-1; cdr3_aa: AWSVWRELRSYNEQF
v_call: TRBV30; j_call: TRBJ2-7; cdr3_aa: AWSVEYEQY
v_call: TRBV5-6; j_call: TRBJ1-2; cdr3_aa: ASSPGRADGYT
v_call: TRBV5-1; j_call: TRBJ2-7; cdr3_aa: ASSLPGTAYEQY
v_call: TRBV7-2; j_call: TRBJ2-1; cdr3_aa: ASSLFAGEGEQF
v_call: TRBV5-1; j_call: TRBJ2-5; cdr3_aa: ASSSGQGRQETQY
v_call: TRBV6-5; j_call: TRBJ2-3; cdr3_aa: ASSSRGGSSTDTQY